The 2 T cell receptor beta chains presented below share a single source sample, sequenced in a study of shared clonotypes between healthy human individuals. The table came from immunoSEQ multiplex PCR; TCRdb's copy has only in-frame clones and leaves some out. The table includes a few million clones, 85% to 95% detected once. The sequencing sample was made of naive CD4+ T cells from PBMCs. Subset described: CD45RA+ positively selected. These receptors originate from a man in his late teens or twenties in good health. Some clones in this sample may be carry-over from other donors' samples.

This chain connects TRBV6-5 to TRBJ2-1, with D perhaps TRBD2 (6 bases). V was pared by 8 bases and J by 5 bases, with 13 bases between. Germline V gene data show CDR1 as MNHEY and CDR2 as SVGAGI. The CDR3 is 13 residues long. The CDR3 loop reads CASWGLTHNEQFF. CDR3 nucleotide sequence: TGTGCCAGCTGGGGACTTACTCACAATGAGCAGTTCTTC.

Comments on this clone: The sample contains more than one DNA sequence encoding this CDR3. The gene calls are TRBV7-3 and TRBJ2-2; D remains ambiguous. CDR3 length equals 13 residues. Looked up from germline, CDR1 is SGHTA and CDR2 is FQGTGA. The ends were cut back, 1 base at V and 8 bases at J, with 8 bases in the middle. CDR3 protein: CASSLSGPGELFF. The DNA of the CDR3 is TGTGCCAGCAGCTTAAGTGGCCCGGGGGAGCTGTTTTTT. The full variable domain, completed using reference TRBV7-3 and TRBJ2-2, is GAGVSQTPSNKVTEKGKYVELRCDPISGHTALYWYRQSLGQGPEFLIYFQGTGAADDSGLPNDRFFAVRPEGSVSTLKIQRTERGDSAVYLCASSLSGPGELFFGEGSRLTVL.